The 6 T cell receptor beta chains below all came from one sample that was sequenced in a study of blood T cell repertoires in COVID-19. Here immunoSEQ multiplex PCR was the method, and the copy in TCRdb shows in-frame clones only, minus some. The sample lists 250,000 to 350,000 clones, about 88% seen once, with under 15% in the top ten. Input material: peripheral blood. The receptors come from a woman aged 55-70 years with acute or convalescent COVID-19.

The chain has TRBV11-2 and TRBJ2-1, with TRBD2 as a possible D gene (5 bases). Germline assignment: CDR1 SGHAT and CDR2 FQNNGV. CDR3 length: 15 amino acids. Trimming stripped 1 base from V and 2 bases from J, with 9 bases between. The CDR3 spells CASSLGTATYNEQFF. DNA of the CDR3: TGTGCCAGCAGCTTAGGGACTGCCACCTACAATGAGCAGTTCTTC.

The chain joins TRBV9 to TRBJ1-1; D might be TRBD1 (6 bases). This CDR3 has 15 amino acids. Per the germline V gene, CDR1 is SGDLS and CDR2 is YYNGEE. Trimming removed 0 bases at V and 2 bases at J, with 11 bases between. The CDR3 DNA reads as TGTGCCAGCAGCGTAGGGGGGCTTACCAACACTGAAGCTTTCTTT. This encodes CASSVGGLTNTEAFF.

The chain joins TRBV29-1 to TRBJ2-5, with D perhaps matching TRBD1 (7 bases). The CDR3 totals 13 residues. V lost 6 bases to trimming and J lost 5 bases, with 16 bases between them. Germline lookup yields CDR1 SQVTM and CDR2 ANQGSEA. For the CDR3, the DNA is TGCAGCGTCTTACAGGGGAGCGGGGAGACCCAGTACTTC. Protein product: CSVLQGSGETQYF. Full variable domain (remainder filled in from reference TRBV29-1 and TRBJ2-5): SAVISQKPSRDICQRGTSLTIQCQVDSQVTMMFWYRQQPGQSLTLIATANQGSEATYESGFVIDKFPISRPNLTFSTLTVSNMSPEDSSIYLCSVLQGSGETQYFGPGTRLLVL.

This chain joins TRBV9 and TRBJ2-7; 9 nucleotides align to TRBD2. The germline V gene has CDR1 SGDLS and CDR2 YYNGEE. The CDR3 length is 15 residues. V lost 3 bases to trimming and J lost 5 bases; unmatched junction nucleotides: 9. The CDR3 DNA is TGTGCCAGCAGCGCCGGCCTAGCGGGGCCCGACGAGCAGTACTTC. Protein product: CASSAGLAGPDEQYF.

V gene TRBV28 combines with J gene TRBJ1-6, with 7 positions matching TRBD1. Losses at the gene ends were 6 bases for V and 2 bases for J; bases not matched to a gene: 4. The CDR3 consists of 15 residues. Germline CDR1 and CDR2: MDHEN and SYDVKM. The CDR3 reads CASRLGQAYNSPLHF. In nucleotides, the CDR3 is TGTGCCAGCAGGCTCGGACAGGCCTATAATTCACCCCTCCACTTT.

The chain's CDR3 is CASSEGGRSGSGNTIYF. As DNA, the CDR3 is TGTGCCAGCAGTGAAGGGGGGCGTTCGGGCTCTGGAAACACCATATATTTT. The rearrangement joins TRBV2 to TRBJ1-3, with D tentatively TRBD1 (6 bases). CDR1 and CDR2 (germline): SNHLY, FYNNEI. This CDR3 is 17 amino acids long. The V end was cut by 1 base, the J end by 0 bases, with 13 bases between.